This is a list of T cell receptor beta chains from one sample in a study of shared clonotypes between healthy human individuals. The data were produced by immunoSEQ multiplex PCR, yet TCRdb's version contains in-frame clones alone and is incomplete. Altogether around 2,000,000 clones are present, less than 95% being singletons, with the ten largest covering 0.85% to 1.3%. The specimen was naive CD8+ T cells sorted from blood. These receptors all come from a young man in good health. Each CDR3 is given with its conserved first and last residue. The order of the fields is clone size, D gene, J gene, V gene, CDR3 DNA, CDR3 protein. A D gene is named only where the DNA matches it firmly. Rows give clone size only sometimes, using once, few, many, or a class for an expanded clone.

size: NA
D: TRBD1
J: TRBJ1-2
V: TRBV27
DNA: TGTGCCAGCAGTTTACTTGGGACAGAGCCCTTCACCTTC
CDR3: CASSLLGTEPFTF

size: NA
D: NA
J: TRBJ1-2
V: TRBV7-2
DNA: TGTGCCAGCAGCTTCGAGGTGTGGGATGGCTACACCTTC
CDR3: CASSFEVWDGYTF

size: NA
D: NA
J: TRBJ2-5
V: TRBV9
DNA: TGTGCCAGCAGCGTAGAAGCCCCCTGGGAGACCCAGTACTTC
CDR3: CASSVEAPWETQYF

size: NA
D: NA
J: TRBJ2-4
V: TRBV7-9
DNA: TGTGCCAGCCATGTCGGAGGGTTGCGTGCTGACATTCAGTACTTC
CDR3: CASHVGGLRADIQYF

size: NA
D: NA
J: TRBJ2-5
V: TRBV19
DNA: TGTGCCAGTAGTACCGGACTGGACCAAGAGACCCAGTACTTC
CDR3: CASSTGLDQETQYF

size: NA
D: NA
J: TRBJ1-6
V: TRBV4-1
DNA: TGCGCCAGCAGCCAAGTGAGGGCGGAGGATTCACCCCTCCACTTT
CDR3: CASSQVRAEDSPLHF

size: NA
D: NA
J: TRBJ1-1
V: TRBV29-1
DNA: TGCAGCGTTGACGAACAGAACACTGAAGCTTTCTTT
CDR3: CSVDEQNTEAFF

size: NA
D: NA
J: TRBJ2-7
V: TRBV5-4
DNA: TGTGCCAGCAGCTCGGCTAGCGCCTACGAGCAGTACTTC
CDR3: CASSSASAYEQYF

size: NA
D: NA
J: TRBJ1-2
V: TRBV7-9
DNA: TGTGCCCTCTGGAGTATCGGGACAACCTTCAACTATGGCTACACCTTC
CDR3: CALWSIGTTFNYGYTF

size: NA
D: NA
J: TRBJ2-7
V: TRBV6-5
DNA: TGTGCCAGCAGTTATCCCGGAGAGACCTACGAGCAGTACTTC
CDR3: CASSYPGETYEQYF

size: once
D: NA
J: TRBJ1-1
V: TRBV30
DNA: TGTGCCTGGAGTGTATGGACGGGGGAGTATCGGACTGAAGCTTTCTTT
CDR3: CAWSVWTGEYRTEAFF

size: NA
D: TRBD2
J: TRBJ2-5
V: TRBV14
DNA: TGTGCCAGCAGCCACCTATACCGGACTAGCCCCGGGGAGACCCAGTACTTC
CDR3: CASSHLYRTSPGETQYF

size: NA
D: NA
J: TRBJ1-4
V: TRBV11-3
DNA: TGTGCCAGCAGCTTAGGAGAGAATGAAAAACTGTTTTTT
CDR3: CASSLGENEKLFF

size: few
D: NA
J: TRBJ2-7
V: TRBV9
DNA: TGTGCCAGCAGCGTAGGAGGGAGCGGCTACGAGCAGTACTTC
CDR3: CASSVGGSGYEQYF

size: NA
D: TRBD2
J: TRBJ2-2
V: TRBV27
DNA: TGTGCCAGCAGTCCCTGGACTAGCGGGAGAAGGGCCGGGGAGCTGTTTTTT
CDR3: CASSPWTSGRRAGELFF

size: NA
D: TRBD2
J: TRBJ2-3
V: TRBV5-1
DNA: TGCGCCAGCAGCTTCGGGGGGGCAGATACGCAGTATTTT
CDR3: CASSFGGADTQYF

size: NA
D: NA
J: TRBJ2-2
V: TRBV30
DNA: TGTGCCTGGAGTGTTTTTCGCCCCGGGGAGCTGTTTTTT
CDR3: CAWSVFRPGELFF

size: NA
D: NA
J: TRBJ2-3
V: TRBV11-2
DNA: TGTGCCAGCCACGGCCTGGGTTCCACAGATACGCAGTATTTT
CDR3: CASHGLGSTDTQYF

size: NA
D: NA
J: TRBJ1-2
V: TRBV19
DNA: TGTGCCAGTAGTATACCGGGGCCCACTGCCTTC
CDR3: CASSIPGPTAF

size: NA
D: NA
J: TRBJ2-7
V: TRBV27
DNA: TGTGCCAGCCTTAGCTACGAGCAGTACTTC
CDR3: CASLSYEQYF

size: NA
D: TRBD2
J: TRBJ2-1
V: TRBV4-2
DNA: TGTGCCAGCAATAGCGGGGGGGGCTACAATGAGCAGTTCTTC
CDR3: CASNSGGGYNEQFF

size: NA
D: NA
J: TRBJ2-6
V: TRBV15
DNA: TGTGCCACCAGCATGGCTCCGGAGGACCTATCTGGGGCCAACGTCCTGACTTTC
CDR3: CATSMAPEDLSGANVLTF

size: NA
D: TRBD2
J: TRBJ2-1
V: TRBV6-1
DNA: TGTGCCAGCAGTGAATGGGCTAGCGGGGGGGATGAGCAGTTCTTC
CDR3: CASSEWASGGDEQFF

size: NA
D: NA
J: TRBJ1-2
V: TRBV7-9
DNA: TGTGCCAGCAGCTTATCAGGCCTCTATGGCTACACCTTC
CDR3: CASSLSGLYGYTF

size: NA
D: NA
J: TRBJ2-3
V: TRBV4-1
DNA: TGCGCCAGCAGCCCTCGGGACGACATAGATACGCAGTATTTT
CDR3: CASSPRDDIDTQYF

size: NA
D: TRBD2
J: TRBJ2-7
V: TRBV6-6
DNA: TGTGCCAGCAGCGAGGGACTAGCGGTAACCTACGAGCAGTACTTC
CDR3: CASSEGLAVTYEQYF

size: NA
D: NA
J: TRBJ2-7
V: TRBV6-5
DNA: TGTGCCAGCAGTATCGGGGGGCCGAAGAACGAGCAGTACTTC
CDR3: CASSIGGPKNEQYF

size: NA
D: NA
J: TRBJ2-2
V: TRBV7-9
DNA: TGTGCCAGCAGCTTAGGTGGTGCAGGAGAGGAGCTGTTTTTT
CDR3: CASSLGGAGEELFF

size: once
D: NA
J: TRBJ2-3
V: TRBV7-8
DNA: TGTGCCAGCAGCTTAGTCGATTCTAGCACAGATACGCAGTATTTT
CDR3: CASSLVDSSTDTQYF

size: NA
D: TRBD1
J: TRBJ2-7
V: TRBV11-1
DNA: TGTGCCAGCAGCATCCCGGGACAGGGGGGATACGAGCAGTACTTC
CDR3: CASSIPGQGGYEQYF

size: NA
D: NA
J: TRBJ2-7
V: TRBV11-2
DNA: TGTGCCAGCAGCTTGCTAGGGTCGGGGGCCAAGGAGCAGTACTTC
CDR3: CASSLLGSGAKEQYF

size: NA
D: TRBD2
J: TRBJ2-1
V: TRBV7-2
DNA: TGTGCCAGCAGCCCGGGACTAGCTTTCAATGAGCAGTTCTTC
CDR3: CASSPGLAFNEQFF

size: NA
D: NA
J: TRBJ1-3
V: TRBV6-1
DNA: TGTGCCAGCAGAGGGTCCCTATCCTCTGGAAACACCATATATTTT
CDR3: CASRGSLSSGNTIYF

size: NA
D: NA
J: TRBJ1-2
V: TRBV9
DNA: TGTGCCAGCAGCCCACCGGGACTTACCCATGGCTACACCTTC
CDR3: CASSPPGLTHGYTF

size: NA
D: NA
J: TRBJ1-3
V: TRBV4-3
DNA: TGCGCCAGCAGCCGGGAGGGGGAAGGCCTTGGAAACACCATATATTTT
CDR3: CASSREGEGLGNTIYF

size: few
D: NA
J: TRBJ2-5
V: TRBV13
DNA: TGTGCCAGCAGCCAACAGGGATTCCAAGAGACCCAGTACTTC
CDR3: CASSQQGFQETQYF

size: NA
D: TRBD1
J: TRBJ1-1
V: TRBV5-3
DNA: TGTGCCAGAAGCCCAAGCGGGCCCCCAGGGGGCGTTTCTAACACTGAAGCTTTCTTT
CDR3: CARSPSGPPGGVSNTEAFF

size: NA
D: NA
J: TRBJ1-5
V: TRBV19
DNA: TGTGCCAGTAGTATAGATTCCCCCTCTCAGCCCCAGCATTTT
CDR3: CASSIDSPSQPQHF

size: NA
D: NA
J: TRBJ1-2
V: TRBV28
DNA: TGTGCCAGCAGTTTAAGTGGGGAATATGGCTACACCTTC
CDR3: CASSLSGEYGYTF

size: NA
D: TRBD2
J: TRBJ2-3
V: TRBV7-2
DNA: TGTGCCAGCAGCTTCCGACTAGCCACAGATACGCAGTATTTT
CDR3: CASSFRLATDTQYF

size: NA
D: NA
J: TRBJ1-1
V: TRBV5-6
DNA: TGTGCCAGCAGCCTAAGCCCCTGGGGAGAAAAAGGTGAAGCTTTCTTT
CDR3: CASSLSPWGEKGEAFF

size: NA
D: TRBD2
J: TRBJ2-7
V: TRBV4-3
DNA: TGCGCCAGCAGCCAAGCGATGCTAGCGGGAGACGAGCAGTACTTC
CDR3: CASSQAMLAGDEQYF

size: NA
D: NA
J: TRBJ2-7
V: TRBV5-4
DNA: TGTGCCAGCAGCCCTACCCGGGAAGCCTACGAGCAGTACTTC
CDR3: CASSPTREAYEQYF

size: NA
D: NA
J: TRBJ1-4
V: TRBV30
DNA: TGTGCCTGGAGTGGAGTTACTAATGAAAAACTGTTTTTT
CDR3: CAWSGVTNEKLFF

size: NA
D: TRBD1
J: TRBJ1-1
V: TRBV4-1
DNA: TGCGCCAGCAGCCAAGGTCTCGGGTCAGGGGGCGGTGGTGACACTGAAGCTTTCTTT
CDR3: CASSQGLGSGGGGDTEAFF

size: NA
D: NA
J: TRBJ1-1
V: TRBV5-6
DNA: TGTGCCAGCAGCTTGGGGGGCGATACTGAAGCTTTCTTT
CDR3: CASSLGGDTEAFF

size: NA
D: TRBD2
J: TRBJ2-2
V: TRBV5-4
DNA: TGTGCCAGCAGCTCCCCGGCTAGCGGCGACACCGGGGAGCTGTTTTTT
CDR3: CASSSPASGDTGELFF

size: once
D: NA
J: TRBJ2-5
V: TRBV5-1
DNA: TGCGCCAGCAGCTTGGCCGGTGAAGGGTGGGATGAGACCCAGTACTTC
CDR3: CASSLAGEGWDETQYF

size: once
D: TRBD2
J: TRBJ2-1
V: TRBV19
DNA: TGTGCCAGTAGCTATTCCGGGACTAGCGGGGAGTACAATGAGCAGTTCTTC
CDR3: CASSYSGTSGEYNEQFF

size: NA
D: NA
J: TRBJ2-7
V: TRBV10-3
DNA: TGTGCCATTGCGAAGTCGTTGGAGCTCAACGAGCAGTACTTC
CDR3: CAIAKSLELNEQYF

size: once
D: TRBD2
J: TRBJ2-1
V: TRBV29-1
DNA: TGCAGCGTTGACCCGGGGGGCAATGAGCAGTTCTTC
CDR3: CSVDPGGNEQFF

size: NA
D: TRBD1
J: TRBJ2-3
V: TRBV7-9
DNA: TGTGCCAGCAGCCTGCTGACAGGGATGTCGTCAGATACGCAGTATTTT
CDR3: CASSLLTGMSSDTQYF

size: NA
D: NA
J: TRBJ1-2
V: TRBV19
DNA: TGTGCCAGTAACCTTGCCCCCGGAGGTAACTATGGCTACACCTTC
CDR3: CASNLAPGGNYGYTF

size: NA
D: TRBD1
J: TRBJ1-6
V: TRBV7-6
DNA: TGTGCCAGCAGCTTAGAGGCGAGCCCAGGGGGTTCACCCCTCCACTTT
CDR3: CASSLEASPGGSPLHF

size: NA
D: NA
J: TRBJ2-2
V: TRBV7-9
DNA: TGTGCCAGCAGCTTACCGTATTCGCAGAACACCGGGGAGCTGTTTTTT
CDR3: CASSLPYSQNTGELFF

size: NA
D: TRBD1
J: TRBJ2-4
V: TRBV19
DNA: TGTGCCAGTAGTTCCAGGGGGTTAGGTGACATTCAGTACTTC
CDR3: CASSSRGLGDIQYF

size: NA
D: TRBD2
J: TRBJ2-5
V: TRBV2
DNA: TGTGCCAGCAGTGAATCTAGGGCGGGGGGAGAAGAGACCCAGTACTTC
CDR3: CASSESRAGGEETQYF

size: NA
D: TRBD2
J: TRBJ2-1
V: TRBV7-9
DNA: TGTGCCAGCAGCTCACGGCTAGCGGGAGTACCCGGCGATGAGCAGTTCTTC
CDR3: CASSSRLAGVPGDEQFF

size: NA
D: NA
J: TRBJ2-2
V: TRBV7-9
DNA: TGTGCCAGCAGCCAACAGAAGAACACCGGGGAGCTGTTTTTT
CDR3: CASSQQKNTGELFF

size: NA
D: TRBD1
J: TRBJ2-7
V: TRBV11-2
DNA: TGTGCCAGCAGCTTTGGGCCGGGGACAGGGAGGGGGTCCTACGAGCAGTACTTC
CDR3: CASSFGPGTGRGSYEQYF